This T cell receptor beta chain comes out of a study of blood T cell repertoires in COVID-19. Study-level background: Samples taken during acute and convalescent COVID-19 were collected in the United States, Italy and Spain. The analysed material was cDNA or gDNA that came from T cells, B-cell-depleted T cells, or PBMCs.

This table comes from immunoSEQ multiplex PCR, and its TCRdb copy is limited to in-frame clones, with some not included. The table lists under 300,000 clones, roughly 83% of them singletons. CDR1 MDHEN and CDR2 SYDVKM come from the germline V gene. The CDR3 extends over 14 amino acids. Trimming removed 1 base from V and 10 bases from J, with 13 bases in between. The J gene is TRBJ1-4, the V gene TRBV28, with D perhaps TRBD1 (6 bases). The sequenced sample consisted of peripheral blood. The sequence came from a man older than 75 with acute or convalescent COVID-19. CDR3 in amino acids: CASSLLGQRGKLFF. The DNA of the CDR3 is TGTGCCAGCAGTTTATTAGGACAGCGGGGAAAACTGTTTTTT.